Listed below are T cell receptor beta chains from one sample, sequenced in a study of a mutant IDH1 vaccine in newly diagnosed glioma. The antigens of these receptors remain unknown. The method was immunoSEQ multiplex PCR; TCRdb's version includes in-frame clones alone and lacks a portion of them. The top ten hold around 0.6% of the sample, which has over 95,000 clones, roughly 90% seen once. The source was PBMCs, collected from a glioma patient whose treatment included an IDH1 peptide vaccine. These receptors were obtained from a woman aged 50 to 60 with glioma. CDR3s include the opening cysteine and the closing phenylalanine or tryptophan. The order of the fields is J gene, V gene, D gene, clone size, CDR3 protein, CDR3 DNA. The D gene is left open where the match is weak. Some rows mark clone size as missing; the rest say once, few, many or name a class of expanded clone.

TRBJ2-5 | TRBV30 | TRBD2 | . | CAWSGAGGETQYF | TGTGCCTGGAGTGGTGCGGGGGGAGAGACCCAGTACTTC
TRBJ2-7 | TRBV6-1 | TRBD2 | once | CASTRGTISYEQYF | TGTGCCAGCACCCGCGGGACTATCTCCTACGAGCAGTACTTC
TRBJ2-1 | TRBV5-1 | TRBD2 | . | CASSLRTSGTYNEQFF | TGCGCCAGCAGCTTACGGACTAGCGGGACCTACAATGAGCAGTTCTTC
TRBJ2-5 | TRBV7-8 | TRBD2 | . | CASSLTGGNQETQYF | TGTGCCAGCAGCTTAACGGGGGGGAACCAAGAGACCCAGTACTTC
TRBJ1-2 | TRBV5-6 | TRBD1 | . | CASSWGTGYYGYTF | TGTGCCAGCAGCTGGGGGACAGGATACTATGGCTACACCTTC
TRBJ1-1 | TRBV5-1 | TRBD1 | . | CASSPGRGQGGVEAFF | TGCGCCAGCAGCCCGGGCCGGGGACAGGGGGGCGTTGAAGCTTTCTTT
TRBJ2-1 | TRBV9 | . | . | CASSVDYNEQFF | TGTGCCAGCAGCGTAGACTACAATGAGCAGTTCTTC
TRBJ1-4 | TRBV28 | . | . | CASSFIDATNEKLFF | TGTGCCAGCAGTTTTATAGACGCAACTAATGAAAAACTGTTTTTT
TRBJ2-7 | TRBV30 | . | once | CAWSVQGLYEQYF | TGTGCCTGGAGTGTGCAGGGACTCTACGAGCAGTACTTC
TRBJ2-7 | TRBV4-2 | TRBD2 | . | CASSPTSGRALSYEQYF | TGTGCCAGCAGCCCAACTAGCGGGAGGGCCTTATCCTACGAGCAGTACTTC
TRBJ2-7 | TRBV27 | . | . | CASSPVGSRSGYEQYF | TGTGCCAGCAGTCCCGTAGGGAGCAGGAGTGGCTACGAGCAGTACTTC
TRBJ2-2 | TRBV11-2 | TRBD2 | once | CASSTLAGNTGELFF | TGTGCCAGCAGCACCCTAGCGGGAAACACCGGGGAGCTGTTTTTT
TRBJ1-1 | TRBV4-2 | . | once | CASSPVTGEGTEAFF | TGTGCCAGCAGCCCCGTAACCGGGGAGGGCACTGAAGCTTTCTTT